Shown below are 30 T cell receptor beta chains from a single sample sequenced in a study of T cell responses to AZD1222 COVID-19 vaccine. Produced via immunoSEQ multiplex PCR; TCRdb's table is partial and in-frame only. Altogether some 200,000 clones are present, more than 75% being singletons, with the ten largest covering over 0.85%. Sample: peripheral blood, taken on day 0 of AZD1222 vaccination. These receptors all come from an adult in good health.

The V gene is TRBV7-3, the J gene TRBJ2-6, with a possible D match to TRBD2 (5 bases). The CDR3 contains 16 residues. The V and J ends lost 4 bases and 0 bases respectively, with 10 bases between them. From germline, CDR1 is SGHTA and CDR2 FQGTGA. CDR3 nucleotides: TGTGCCAGCAGCTCCCGTCGGGACTCTGGGGCCAACGTCCTGACTTTC. Residues: CASSSRRDSGANVLTF.

A note on this clone: The junction and the germline gene differ at one end; a read error may be behind it. V gene TRBV7-7 combines with J gene TRBJ2-3; the D call may be TRBD1 or TRBD2 (5 bases each). This CDR3 is 17 amino acids long. Germline V gene sequence: CDR1 SSHAT, CDR2 FNYEAQ (reference sequence). The DNA of the CDR3 is TGTGCTAGCAGCCTACACCCTGGGACGTCTAGCACAGATACGCAGTATTTT. It translates to CASSLHPGTSSTDTQYF.

V is TRBV20-1 and J is TRBJ1-2; 7 positions agree with TRBD1. V shed 3 bases, J shed 0 bases, and the junction held 4 bases outside the gene matches. The germline V gene encodes CDR1 DFQATT and CDR2 SNEGSKA (reference sequence). The CDR3 length is 14 residues. In DNA form, the CDR3 reads TGCAGTGCTAGTAGGGACAGTGCTAACTATGGCTACACCTTC. Amino acids: CSASRDSANYGYTF.

The V call is TRBV5-1, the J call TRBJ2-5; 8 nucleotides align to TRBD1. This CDR3 has 14 amino acids. The germline CDR1 and CDR2 sequences are SGHRS and YFSETQ. V shed 4 bases and J 4 bases; nucleotides not matched to a gene: 6. Here the CDR3 reads CASSIQGDGETQYF. The CDR3 DNA sequence: TGCGCCAGCAGCATACAGGGGGATGGAGAGACCCAGTACTTC.

The chain combines TRBV4-1 with TRBJ1-6; D is undetermined. Germline V CDR1 and CDR2: MGHRA, YSYEKL. The CDR3 has 16 residues. Trimming took 2 bases from V and 0 from J, leaving 8 bases between them. The CDR3 sequence: CASSQPFSSYNSPLHF. CDR3 DNA sequence: TGCGCCAGCAGCCAACCGTTCAGCTCCTATAATTCACCCCTCCACTTT.

J is TRBJ2-3 and V is TRBV4-1; a weak D match, TRBD2 (5 bases). Germline CDR1 MGHRA, CDR2 YSYEKL. V was clipped by 4 bases and J by 6 bases, with 23 bases between them. This CDR3 is 17 amino acids long. The CDR3 DNA reads TGCGCCAGCAGCCTCCCCGGCGGGCCGATACAAGGGGATACGCAGTATTTT. Amino acids: CASSLPGGPIQGDTQYF.

The chain recombines TRBV4-2 with TRBJ1-1, with TRBD1 matching 12 bases. This CDR3 contains 16 residues. Germline lookup yields CDR1 LGHNA and CDR2 YNFKEQ. The V gene end was trimmed by 4 bases and the J gene end by 1 base; junction bases not matched to a gene: 4. CDR3 nucleotides: TGTGCCAGCAGCCCGGGGACAGGGGGCAGGAACACTGAAGCTTTCTTT. It codes for CASSPGTGGRNTEAFF.

The V gene is TRBV6-6, the J gene TRBJ2-7, with TRBD1 identical over 8 bases. V shed 5 bases, J shed 4 bases, and the junction held 25 bases outside the gene matches. The CDR3 is 20 residues long. CDR1 and CDR2 from the germline V gene are MNHNY and SVGAGI (reference sequence). In nucleotides, the CDR3 is TGTGCCAGCAGTCACCCCCCAAGCGAGATGGACAGGGAAATACGGTACGAGCAGTACTTC. It is translated as CASSHPPSEMDREIRYEQYF.

The count of this clone is one. This sequence joins TRBV6-6 and TRBJ2-7; D gene uncertain. CDR1 is MNHNY and CDR2 is SVGAGI in the germline V gene (reference sequence). V was shortened by 6 bases and J by 5 bases, with 14 bases between the two germline ends. The CDR3 has 13 residues. The CDR3 region is CASRSPGTDEQYF. The CDR3 nucleotides read TGTGCCAGCAGATCCCCTGGCACGGACGAGCAGTACTTC.

This clone was found a few times. The V and J genes are TRBV29-1 and TRBJ1-2, with D possibly TRBD1 on 6 matching bases. The germline CDR1 and CDR2 sequences are SQVTM and ANQGSEA. This CDR3 spans 13 amino acids. Trimming cost V 6 bases and J 6 bases, with 17 bases left between them. The CDR3 nucleotides are TGCAGCGTCCCCTTCGGGGGGGGCGATGGCTACACCTTC. Translated, it gives CSVPFGGGDGYTF. Full variable domain (remainder filled in from reference TRBV29-1 and TRBJ1-2): SAVISQKPSRDICQRGTSLTIQCQVDSQVTMMFWYRQQPGQSLTLIATANQGSEATYESGFVIDKFPISRPNLTFSTLTVSNMSPEDSSIYLCSVPFGGGDGYTFGSGTRLTVV.

The V call is TRBV12-3 or TRBV12-4, the J call TRBJ1-2, with a tentative D call TRBD1 (6 bases). Trimming took 6 bases from V and 4 from J, leaving 12 bases between them. The CDR3 sequence is 13 residues long. The CDR3 is CASSPGEIYGYTF. CDR3 coding DNA: TGTGCCAGCAGCCCAGGGGAAATCTATGGCTACACCTTC.

V and J are TRBV19 and TRBJ1-2, with a tentative D call TRBD1 (6 bases). CDR1 is LNHDA, CDR2 SQIVND, per germline (reference sequence). V was cut by 4 bases and J by 4 bases, with 31 bases left in between. The CDR3 extends over 20 amino acids. The CDR3 here is CASSTSLVGTRYPSGYGYTF. Here the CDR3 DNA reads TGTGCCAGTAGTACCTCACTAGTGGGGACACGGTACCCTTCGGGCTATGGCTACACCTTC.

The genes are TRBV28 and TRBJ2-7, with a weak D call TRBD2 (6 bases). Germline CDR1 and CDR2: MDHEN and SYDVKM. Trimming shortened V by 8 bases and J by 4 bases, and 18 bases separated the two germline ends. This CDR3 spans 14 amino acids. CDR3 bases: TGTGCCAGCGATAAAGCGGGCAGTCGGTACGAGCAGTACTTC. Translated: CASDKAGSRYEQYF.

The V call is TRBV19, the J call TRBJ2-7; D uncertain. From germline, CDR1 is LNHDA and CDR2 SQIVND (reference sequence). With 1 base removed from V and 3 bases from J, the gap between germline ends came to 7 bases. The CDR3 spans 13 residues. As DNA, the CDR3 is TGTGCCAGTAGTATAGCCCCCCTCTACGAGCAGTACTTC. It codes for CASSIAPLYEQYF.

The CDR3 DNA follows: TGTGCCAGCAGCTTAGCGAGGGGGCAGGGATCCAGAAAACTGTTTTTT. This translates into CASSLARGQGSRKLFF. The chain employs TRBV7-2 and TRBJ1-4, with TRBD1 matching 7 bases. V shed 0 bases and J 10 bases; nucleotides not matched to a gene: 11. This CDR3 spans 16 amino acids. Per germline, CDR1 SGHTA and CDR2 FQGNSA.

Notes on this clone: This specimen includes other DNA sequences encoding the same CDR3. The V and J genes are TRBV3-1 (or the pseudogene TRBV3-2) and TRBJ1-1; D is uncertain. There are 11 residues in the CDR3. From germline, CDR1 is LGHDT and CDR2 YNNKEL (reference sequence). The V and J ends lost 2 bases and 2 bases respectively, with 0 bases between them. The CDR3 region has the DNA TGTGCCAGCAGCCAAAACACTGAAGCTTTCTTT. It codes for CASSQNTEAFF.

V and J are TRBV6-5 and TRBJ2-7, with a weak D call TRBD2 (5 bases). The CDR3 has 12 amino acids. Germline CDR1 and CDR2: MNHEY and SVGAGI. With 5 bases removed from V and 3 bases from J, the gap between germline ends came to 8 bases. The CDR3 loop is CASSRRGYEQYF. CDR3 sequence (DNA): TGTGCCAGCAGTCGACGGGGCTACGAGCAGTACTTC.

The V call is TRBV9, the J call TRBJ1-6; no clear D gene. V lost 4 bases to trimming and J lost 7 bases, with 21 bases between them. This CDR3 has 17 amino acids. The germline gives CDR1 SGDLS, CDR2 YYNGEE. The CDR3 DNA reads as TGTGCCAGCAGCCCCGACTTAGGTGGGCTGACGAATTCACCCCTCCACTTT. Its protein is CASSPDLGGLTNSPLHF.

The genes are TRBV5-1 and TRBJ2-3; 11 bases match TRBD2. The germline V gene has CDR1 SGHRS and CDR2 YFSETQ. J gave up 0 bases and V 3 bases, and 9 bases lay outside the gene matches. The CDR3 has 18 amino acids. The CDR3 reads CASSSARTSGLSTDTQYF. The CDR3 coding sequence is TGCGCCAGCAGCTCCGCAAGGACTAGCGGGTTAAGCACAGATACGCAGTATTTT.

This clone was seen a few times. This specimen includes other DNA sequences encoding the same CDR3. The chain carries TRBV28 and TRBJ1-1; D gene uncertain. This CDR3 comprises 14 residues. The V end was cut by 2 bases, the J end by 0 bases, with 7 bases between. Germline V CDR1 and CDR2: MDHEN, SYDVKM. The CDR3 bases are TGTGCCAGCAGTTTAATCTCAGTGAACACTGAAGCTTTCTTT. Translating gives CASSLISVNTEAFF.

The rearrangement links TRBV10-3 to TRBJ1-3, with TRBD1 as a possible D gene (6 bases). CDR3 length: 16 residues. CDR1 is ENHRY and CDR2 is SYGVKD in the germline V gene. V was pared by 4 bases and J by 3 bases, with 16 bases between. The chain's CDR3 is CAISAPGGAGGNTIYF. CDR3 DNA sequence: TGTGCCATCAGTGCCCCGGGGGGCGCAGGTGGAAACACCATATATTTT.

The V gene is TRBV4-1, the J gene TRBJ1-5, with unresolved D. The length of the CDR3 is 15 residues. V was pared by 0 bases and J by 5 bases, with 11 bases between. The germline V gene has CDR1 MGHRA and CDR2 YSYEKL. CDR3 amino acids: CASSQDARDYQPQHF. The CDR3 DNA reads as TGCGCCAGCAGCCAAGACGCGAGGGATTATCAGCCCCAGCATTTT.

This chain links TRBV27 with TRBJ2-7; D unclear. Trimming took 2 bases from V and 0 from J, leaving 11 bases between them. The CDR3 runs 15 residues. Germline V gene data show CDR1 as MNHEY and CDR2 as SMNVEV (reference sequence). The CDR3 sequence is CASSLSAILSYEQYF. CDR3 DNA: TGTGCCAGCAGTTTAAGCGCAATCCTCTCCTACGAGCAGTACTTC.

The V gene is TRBV19, the J gene TRBJ2-7, with 10 bases fitting TRBD1. V gave up 2 bases and J gave up 7 bases; unmatched junction bases: 5. Per the germline V gene, CDR1 is LNHDA and CDR2 is SQIVND (reference sequence). The CDR3 runs 14 residues. The CDR3 coding sequence is TGTGCCAGTAGTATACAGGACAGGGGGTATGAGCAGTACTTC. It translates to CASSIQDRGYEQYF.

V gene TRBV19 combines with J gene TRBJ1-5, with 8 nucleotides matching TRBD1. V dropped 7 bases and J dropped 7; count of bases not matched to a gene: 9. The CDR3 is made up of 14 amino acids. In germline, CDR1 is LNHDA, CDR2 SQIVND (reference sequence). The CDR3 protein is CASTYLDRGQPQHF. CDR3 in DNA: TGTGCCAGTACGTACCTCGACAGGGGACAGCCCCAGCATTTT.

This clone turned up a few times. The CDR3: CASSSSELAGIHYTGELFF. CDR3 bases: TGTGCCAGCAGTTCCTCGGAACTAGCGGGGATCCATTACACCGGGGAGCTGTTTTTT. This chain uses TRBV28 with TRBJ2-2; 10 bases align to TRBD2. CDR3 length equals 19 residues. Trimming cost V 4 bases and J 3 bases; bases outside gene matches: 14. Germline values: CDR1 MDHEN, CDR2 SYDVKM. The entire variable domain, with the rest obtained from reference TRBV28 and TRBJ2-2, is as follows: DVKVTQSSRYLVKRTGEKVFLECVQDMDHENMFWYRQDPGLGLRLIYFSYDVKMKEKGDIPEGYSVSREKKERFSLILESASTNQTSMYLCASSSSELAGIHYTGELFFGEGSRLTVL.

V gene TRBV2 combines with J gene TRBJ2-7, with D perhaps TRBD2 (6 bases). Trimming took off 8 bases at V and 4 bases at J, with 12 bases between the two ends. This CDR3 spans 12 amino acids. CDR1 and CDR2 (germline): SNHLY, FYNNEI. The CDR3 bases are TGTGCCAGCTCCAACGGGGGTTACGAGCAGTACTTC. Translated, it gives CASSNGGYEQYF.

Written as DNA, the CDR3 is TGTGCCACCAGCAGAGAGGCTCAGTATAATTCACCCCTCCACTTT. Protein: CATSREAQYNSPLHF. The gene calls are TRBV15 and TRBJ1-6; D is uncertain. V was shortened by 0 bases and J by 4 bases, with 7 bases between the two germline ends. CDR3 length: 15 residues. Germline CDR1 reads LNHNV; CDR2 reads YYDKDF (reference sequence).

This sequence joins TRBV20-1 and TRBJ2-7; a weak D match, TRBD2 (7 bases). V shed 3 bases and J shed 0 bases, with 12 bases lying between them. CDR3 size: 14 residues. Germline values: CDR1 DFQATT, CDR2 SNEGSKA (reference sequence). In DNA, the CDR3 is TGCAGTGCTAGTGAGGGGGGGAGCTCCTACGAGCAGTACTTC. It specifies CSASEGGSSYEQYF.

On this clone itself: At one end, the junction sequence differs from germline, possibly due to a read error. The CDR3 is CASSPQLGDWEGFF. CDR3 sequence (DNA): TGTGCCAGCTCACCACAACTGGGGGATTGGGAAGGTTTCTTT. The chain couples TRBV18 to TRBJ1-1; D might be TRBD1 (5 bases). Germline lookup yields CDR1 KGHSH and CDR2 LQKENI. CDR3 length equals 14 residues.